Below are 25 T cell receptor beta chains sequenced from a single sample in a study of T cell clones after liver transplantation (dated by TCRdb to between 2017 and 2020). Libraries were made using the immunoSEQ multiplex PCR assay. TCRdb obtained this table from immuneACCESS and retained in-frame rearrangements with V and J assigned. These tables miss some clones; where compared with another copy, unresolved V genes account for less than half of the shortfall, and the remainder is unexplained. Across this sample there are 70,000 to 85,000 clones, with 80% seen only once. Of the sample, about 0.63% falls within the top ten clones. The sample's time point label, in plain terms: pre-transplant. This material consisted of CD4+ T cells from blood, taken before liver transplant. The source is a human donor who received a liver transplant.

The chain joins TRBV5-4 to TRBJ2-7; 7 positions agree with TRBD1. V lost 4 bases, J lost 4 bases, and 11 bases stayed unmatched. The germline CDR1 and CDR2 sequences are SGHNT and YYREEE (reference sequence). The CDR3 is 15 amino acids. Here the CDR3 reads CASSPGGTDIYEQYF. The CDR3 coding sequence is TGTGCCAGCAGCCCGGGTGGGACAGATATTTACGAGCAGTACTTC.

The rearrangement uses TRBV5-1 and TRBJ2-5; possibly TRBD1 or TRBD2 for D (5 bases each). Trimming removed 7 bases at V and 4 bases at J, with 14 bases between. Germline assignment: CDR1 SGHRS and CDR2 YFSETQ. This CDR3 comprises 13 residues. CDR3 coding DNA: TGCGCCAGCCGGCCGGGGCAGCCAGAGACCCAGTACTTC. This encodes CASRPGQPETQYF. Variable domain in full (rest from reference TRBV5-1 and TRBJ2-5): KAGVTQTPRYLIKTRGQQVTLSCSPISGHRSVSWYQQTPGQGLQFLFEYFSETQRNKGNFPGRFSGRQFSNSRSEMNVSTLELGDSALYLCASRPGQPETQYFGPGTRLLVL.

The CDR3 is CAPWQFNEKLFF. CDR3 in DNA: TGTGCCCCGTGGCAGTTTAATGAAAAACTGTTTTTT. The chain has TRBV6-1 and TRBJ1-4, with unresolved D. The V end lost 11 bases, the J end lost 4 bases, and 11 bases lay between the germline ends. Germline V lookup: CDR1 MNHNS, CDR2 SASEGT. This CDR3 has 12 amino acids.

This clone was counted only a few times. The rearrangement uses TRBV13 and TRBJ1-1; TRBD1 agrees at 12 bases. The CDR3 is 18 residues long. J gave up 1 base and V 5 bases, and 11 bases lay outside the gene matches. The germline gives CDR1 PRHDT, CDR2 FYEKMQ (reference sequence). This CDR3 reads CASSAPGTGGQWNTEAFF. The CDR3 DNA reads TGTGCCAGCAGCGCCCCCGGGACAGGGGGCCAGTGGAACACTGAAGCTTTCTTT.

The chain has TRBV5-1 and TRBJ2-2; 7 positions agree with TRBD2. Germline values: CDR1 SGHRS, CDR2 YFSETQ. Trimming at V came to 4 bases and at J to 5 bases, leaving 17 bases not matched to a gene. The CDR3 runs 18 residues. The CDR3: CASSPAWSKGGKTGELFF. CDR3 DNA: TGCGCCAGCAGCCCCGCGTGGTCGAAGGGAGGGAAGACCGGGGAGCTGTTTTTT.

For this clone: Compared with germline, one end of the junction differs, possibly owing to a read error. This chain uses TRBV28 with TRBJ1-2; 10 bases match TRBD1. The CDR3 loop spans 17 amino acids. Germline V gives CDR1 MDHEN, CDR2 SYDVKM. CDR3 amino acids: CASSLWTGGRRMNGYTF. The CDR3 nucleotides are TGTGCCAGCAGTCTATGGACAGGGGGACGTCGTATGAATGGCTACACCTTC.

The V gene is TRBV27, the J gene TRBJ2-7; TRBD2 aligns across 7 bases. From germline, CDR1 is MNHEY and CDR2 SMNVEV (reference sequence). This CDR3 has 17 residues. V trimming: 8 bases; J trimming: 3 bases; junction bases outside the gene matches: 19. This chain's CDR3 is CASRIRAGDAFFYEQYF. CDR3 DNA sequence: TGTGCCAGCCGTATTAGGGCGGGGGATGCATTTTTCTACGAGCAGTACTTC.

The chain employs TRBV6-5 and TRBJ2-7; no reliable D call. With 7 bases removed from V and 4 bases from J, the gap between germline ends came to 8 bases. CDR1 and CDR2 (germline): MNHEY, SVGAGI. This CDR3 comprises 11 residues. This chain's CDR3 is CASTDGYEQYF. In DNA form, the CDR3 reads TGTGCCAGCACTGACGGGTACGAGCAGTACTTC.

This sequence joins TRBV6-1 and TRBJ2-6; 7 bases agree with TRBD1. V trimming: 6 bases; J trimming: 0 bases; junction bases outside the gene matches: 2. This CDR3 spans 15 amino acids. CDR1 and CDR2 (germline): MNHNS, SASEGT. This CDR3 reads CASRAGGSGANVLTF. The DNA for the CDR3 is TGTGCCAGCAGGGCAGGGGGCTCTGGGGCCAACGTCCTGACTTTC.

The rearrangement links TRBV25-1 to TRBJ1-4; D is unresolved. Germline lookup yields CDR1 MGHDK and CDR2 SYGVNS. V was pared by 3 bases and J by 4 bases, with 12 bases between. The CDR3 contains 15 residues. CDR3 region: CASSDWTVLNEKLFF. In nucleotides, the CDR3 is TGTGCCAGCAGTGATTGGACGGTCCTTAATGAAAAACTGTTTTTT.

In this sample, this clone turned up a few times. The V and J genes are TRBV11-2 and TRBJ1-5, with TRBD1 matching over 9 bases. CDR3 length: 15 residues. CDR1 and CDR2 (germline): SGHAT, FQNNGV. The trim removed 5 bases at V and 5 bases at J, leaving 7 bases unmatched. CDR3 sequence (DNA): TGTGCCAGCAGCCAAGGGACAGGGACGCATCAGCCCCAGCATTTT. It codes for CASSQGTGTHQPQHF.

This chain connects TRBV5-1 to TRBJ1-4, with 8 bases matching TRBD1. This CDR3 spans 16 amino acids. Germline CDR1 is SGHRS and CDR2 is YFSETQ. With V trimmed by 0 bases and J by 2 bases, 3 bases remained unmatched. The CDR3, as DNA: TGCGCCAGCAGCTTGGACAGGGGGGCCACTAATGAAAAACTGTTTTTT. It translates to CASSLDRGATNEKLFF.

The rearrangement links TRBV2 to TRBJ1-1; D is possibly TRBD1 (5 bases). There are 13 residues in the CDR3. Germline CDR1 SNHLY, CDR2 FYNNEI. With 6 bases removed from V and 2 bases from J, the gap between germline ends came to 10 bases. CDR3 in amino acids: CASSQQVNTEAFF. CDR3 in DNA: TGTGCCAGCAGCCAACAGGTAAACACTGAAGCTTTCTTT.

Only one count was recorded for this clone. The chain links TRBV5-1 to TRBJ2-1, with TRBD1 matching 9 bases. Trimming at V came to 5 bases and at J to 1 base, leaving 7 bases not matched to a gene. The germline gives CDR1 SGHRS, CDR2 YFSETQ. This CDR3 region has 16 residues. The chain's CDR3 is CASSPAGTGSYNEQFF. The CDR3, as DNA: TGCGCCAGCAGTCCCGCCGGGACAGGGTCCTACAATGAGCAGTTCTTC. Full variable domain (outside the CDR3, taken from reference TRBV5-1 and TRBJ2-1): KAGVTQTPRYLIKTRGQQVTLSCSPISGHRSVSWYQQTPGQGLQFLFEYFSETQRNKGNFPGRFSGRQFSNSRSEMNVSTLELGDSALYLCASSPAGTGSYNEQFFGPGTRLTVL.

The chain employs TRBV20-1 and TRBJ2-7, with D perhaps TRBD1 (6 bases). Germline V gene data show CDR1 as DFQATT and CDR2 as SNEGSKA (reference sequence). The CDR3 runs to 11 residues. V lost 5 bases and J 3 bases, leaving 8 bases between the germline ends. The CDR3 coding sequence is TGCAGTGCTTGGGACAACTACGAGCAGTACTTC. This sequence encodes CSAWDNYEQYF.

This chain joins TRBV5-1 and TRBJ2-3; TRBD2 aligns across 9 bases. The CDR3 loop spans 15 amino acids. Germline assignment: CDR1 SGHRS and CDR2 YFSETQ. V gave up 2 bases and J gave up 1 base; unmatched junction bases: 2. In DNA, the CDR3 is TGCGCCAGCAGCTTTTTAGCGGGAGGCACAGATACGCAGTATTTT. As protein: CASSFLAGGTDTQYF.

Only a few counts were recorded for this clone. The chain carries TRBV11-2 and TRBJ2-7, with D perhaps TRBD2 (5 bases). Germline CDR1 SGHAT, CDR2 FQNNGV. CDR3 size: 15 residues. Trimming removed 5 bases at V and 2 bases at J, with 16 bases between. CDR3 protein: CASSTAGRVPYEQYF. The CDR3 bases are TGTGCCAGCAGCACCGCCGGGCGGGTTCCCTACGAGCAGTACTTC.

This rearrangement joins TRBV18 to TRBJ1-5; TRBD1 matches 8 bases. This CDR3 contains 16 residues. CDR1 and CDR2 (germline): KGHSH, LQKENI. V gave up 6 bases and J gave up 7 bases; unmatched junction bases: 14. This CDR3 is CASSPGQGRLMQPQHF. In DNA, the CDR3 is TGTGCCAGCTCCCCAGGACAGGGAAGACTTATGCAGCCCCAGCATTTT.

The CDR3, as DNA: TGCGCCAGCAGCTGGGCGGGGAATGAGCAGTTCTTC. It yields the protein CASSWAGNEQFF. V and J are TRBV5-1 and TRBJ2-1; a weak D match, TRBD2 (6 bases). CDR1 and CDR2 from the germline V gene are SGHRS and YFSETQ. The length of the CDR3 is 12 residues. The V end was cut by 3 bases, the J end by 7 bases, with 8 bases between.

This chain joins TRBV5-1 and TRBJ1-4; TRBD1 matches 8 bases. The CDR3 covers 15 residues. Looked up from germline, CDR1 is SGHRS and CDR2 is YFSETQ. V lost 1 base and J lost 8; bases outside the gene matches: 7. CDR3 sequence reads: CASSLIGQGGEKLFF. The CDR3 DNA reads as TGCGCCAGCAGCTTGATTGGACAGGGTGGGGAAAAACTGTTTTTT.

This chain joins TRBV7-2 and TRBJ2-2; 16 nucleotides line up with TRBD2. V lost 3 bases, J lost 6 bases, and 4 bases stayed unmatched. Germline V lookup: CDR1 SGHTA, CDR2 FQGNSA. This CDR3 has 17 amino acids. CDR3 amino acids: CASSLVGTSGRAGELFF. Written as DNA, the CDR3 is TGTGCCAGCAGCTTGGTGGGGACTAGCGGGAGGGCCGGGGAGCTGTTTTTT.

V is TRBV5-1 and J is TRBJ2-2, with D possibly being TRBD1 (6 bases). Germline V gives CDR1 SGHRS, CDR2 YFSETQ. Trimming took off 3 bases at V and 6 bases at J, with 15 bases between the two ends. This CDR3 spans 15 amino acids. The CDR3 region is CASSSLQGRAGELFF. The CDR3 DNA sequence: TGCGCCAGCAGCTCGTTGCAGGGGAGAGCCGGGGAGCTGTTTTTT. Full variable domain (rest looked up from reference TRBV5-1 and TRBJ2-2): KAGVTQTPRYLIKTRGQQVTLSCSPISGHRSVSWYQQTPGQGLQFLFEYFSETQRNKGNFPGRFSGRQFSNSRSEMNVSTLELGDSALYLCASSSLQGRAGELFFGEGSRLTVL.

The chain links TRBV28 to TRBJ2-3; D is unresolved. CDR1 MDHEN and CDR2 SYDVKM come from the germline V gene. Trimming shortened V by 3 bases and J by 2 bases, and 21 bases separated the two germline ends. CDR3 length: 18 amino acids. CDR3 DNA: TGTGCCAGCAGTTTTGAGCGCCGGTCAAGAGACGACACAGATACGCAGTATTTT. Residues: CASSFERRSRDDTDTQYF. The full variable domain, in which reference TRBV28 and TRBJ2-3 provide the parts outside the CDR3, is DVKVTQSSRYLVKRTGEKVFLECVQDMDHENMFWYRQDPGLGLRLIYFSYDVKMKEKGDIPEGYSVSREKKERFSLILESASTNQTSMYLCASSFERRSRDDTDTQYFGPGTRLTVL.

The chain uses TRBV6-5 and TRBJ2-2; D unresolved. V gave up 6 bases and J gave up 2 bases, with 10 bases separating them. Germline V lookup: CDR1 MNHEY, CDR2 SVGAGI. The CDR3 totals 14 residues. Written as DNA, the CDR3 is TGTGCCAGCAGGCTGAGACTTAACACCGGGGAGCTGTTTTTT. Encoded protein: CASRLRLNTGELFF.

The chain employs TRBV7-3 and TRBJ2-2; D is perhaps TRBD2 (6 bases). Germline V lookup: CDR1 SGHTA, CDR2 FQGTGA. V lost 5 bases, J lost 4 bases, and 17 bases lay in between. CDR3 length: 16 residues. The CDR3 is CASSPIGGPSTGELFF. The CDR3 DNA reads as TGTGCCAGCAGCCCTATCGGAGGGCCTAGCACCGGGGAGCTGTTTTTT.